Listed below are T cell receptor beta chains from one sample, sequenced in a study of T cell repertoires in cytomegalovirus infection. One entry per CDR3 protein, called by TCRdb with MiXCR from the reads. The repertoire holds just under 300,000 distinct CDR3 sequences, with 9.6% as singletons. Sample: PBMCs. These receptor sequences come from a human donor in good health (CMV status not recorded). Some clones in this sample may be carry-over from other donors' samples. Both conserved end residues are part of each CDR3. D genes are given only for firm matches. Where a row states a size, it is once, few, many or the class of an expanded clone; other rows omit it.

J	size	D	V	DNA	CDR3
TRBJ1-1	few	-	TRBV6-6	TGTGCCAGCAGATGGACAGATAACACTGAAGCTTTCTTT	CASRWTDNTEAFF
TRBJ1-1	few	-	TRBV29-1	TGCAGCGTTGCCAGGCAGAACACTGAAGCTTTCTTT	CSVARQNTEAFF
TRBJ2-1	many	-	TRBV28	TGTGCCAGCAGTTCCGGACTAACTCTGGAGCAGTTCTTC	CASSSGLTLEQFF
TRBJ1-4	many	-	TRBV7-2	TGTGCCAGCAGCTTAGACCCGGGGCGGGAAAAACTGTTTTTT	CASSLDPGREKLFF
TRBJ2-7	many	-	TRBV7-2	TGTGCCAGCAGCTCCTTGGTCTACGAGCAGTACTTC	CASSSLVYEQYF
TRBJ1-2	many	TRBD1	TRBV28	TGTGCCAGCAGTTCCCTGATAGCGGGACAGGGAGGTATATGGGATGGCTACACCTTC	CASSSLIAGQGGIWDGYTF
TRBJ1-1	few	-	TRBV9	TGTGCCAGCACCAAAGGGGGGCAGGGTGAAGCTTTCTTT	CASTKGGQGEAFF
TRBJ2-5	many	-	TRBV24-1	TGTGCCACCAGTGACTTCCTTGGGGGACAAGAGACCCAGTACTTC	CATSDFLGGQETQYF
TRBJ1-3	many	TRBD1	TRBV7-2	TGTGCCAGCAGCTTGACAGGGCCGCCCTCTGGAAACACCATATATTTT	CASSLTGPPSGNTIYF
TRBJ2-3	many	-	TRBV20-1	TGCAGTGCCCATCGGGGGGCGGCCACAGATACGCAGTATTTT	CSAHRGAATDTQYF
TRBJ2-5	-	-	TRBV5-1	TGCGCCAGCAGCTTGTTTTCGGGGGAAGAGACCCAGTACTTC	CASSLFSGEETQYF
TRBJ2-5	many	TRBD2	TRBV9	TGTGCCAGCAGCCATCCCGGGACTAGCAAAGAGACCCAGTACTTC	CASSHPGTSKETQYF